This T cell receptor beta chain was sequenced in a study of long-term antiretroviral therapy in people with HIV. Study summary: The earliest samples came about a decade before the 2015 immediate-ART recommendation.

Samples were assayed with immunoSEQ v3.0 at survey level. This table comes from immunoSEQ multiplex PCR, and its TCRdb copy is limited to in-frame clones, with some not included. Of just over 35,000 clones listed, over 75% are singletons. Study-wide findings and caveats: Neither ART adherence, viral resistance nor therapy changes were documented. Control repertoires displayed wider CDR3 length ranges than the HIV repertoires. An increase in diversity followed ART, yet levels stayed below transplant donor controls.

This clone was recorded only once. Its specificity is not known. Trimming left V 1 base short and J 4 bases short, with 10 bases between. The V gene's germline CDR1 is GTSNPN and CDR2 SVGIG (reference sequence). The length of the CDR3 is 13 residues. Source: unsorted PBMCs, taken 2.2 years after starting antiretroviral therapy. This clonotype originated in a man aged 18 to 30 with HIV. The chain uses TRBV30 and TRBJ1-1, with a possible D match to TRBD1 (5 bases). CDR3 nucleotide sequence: TGTGCCTGGAGTGAGGGGTTTGCCACTGAAGCTTTCTTT. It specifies CAWSEGFATEAFF.